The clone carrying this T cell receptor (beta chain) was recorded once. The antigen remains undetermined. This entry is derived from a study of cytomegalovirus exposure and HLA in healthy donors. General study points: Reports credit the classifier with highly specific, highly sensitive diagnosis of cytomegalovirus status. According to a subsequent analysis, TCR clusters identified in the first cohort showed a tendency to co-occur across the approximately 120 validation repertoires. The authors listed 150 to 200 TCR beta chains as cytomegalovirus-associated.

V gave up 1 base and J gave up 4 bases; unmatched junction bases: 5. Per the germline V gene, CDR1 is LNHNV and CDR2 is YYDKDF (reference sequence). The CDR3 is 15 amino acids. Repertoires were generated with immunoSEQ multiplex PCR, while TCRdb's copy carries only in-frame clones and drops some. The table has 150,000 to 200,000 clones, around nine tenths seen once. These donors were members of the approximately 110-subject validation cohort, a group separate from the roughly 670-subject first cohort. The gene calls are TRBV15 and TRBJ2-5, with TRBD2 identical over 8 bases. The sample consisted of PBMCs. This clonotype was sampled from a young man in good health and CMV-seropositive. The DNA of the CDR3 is TGTGCCACCAGCAGAGCCGGGGCGGGGGGAGAGACCCAGTACTTC. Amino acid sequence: CATSRAGAGGETQYF.